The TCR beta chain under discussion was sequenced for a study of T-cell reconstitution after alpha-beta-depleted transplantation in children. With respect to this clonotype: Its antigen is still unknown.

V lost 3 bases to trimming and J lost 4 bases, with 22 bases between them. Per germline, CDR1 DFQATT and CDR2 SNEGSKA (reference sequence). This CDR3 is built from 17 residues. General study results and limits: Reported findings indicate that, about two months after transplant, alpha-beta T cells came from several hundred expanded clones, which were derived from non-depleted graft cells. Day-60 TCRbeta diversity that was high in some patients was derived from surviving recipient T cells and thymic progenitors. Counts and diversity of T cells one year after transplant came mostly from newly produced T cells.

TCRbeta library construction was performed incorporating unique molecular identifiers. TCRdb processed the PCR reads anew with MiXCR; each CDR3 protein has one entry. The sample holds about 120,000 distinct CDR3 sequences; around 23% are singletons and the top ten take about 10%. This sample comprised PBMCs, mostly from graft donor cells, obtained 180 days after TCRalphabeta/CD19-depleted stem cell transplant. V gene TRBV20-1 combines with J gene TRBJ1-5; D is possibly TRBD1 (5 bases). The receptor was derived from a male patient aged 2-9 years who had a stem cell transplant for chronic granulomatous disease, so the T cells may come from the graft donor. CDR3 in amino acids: CSARPRVDMDWNQPQHF. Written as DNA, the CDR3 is TGCAGTGCTAGGCCCAGGGTGGACATGGACTGGAATCAGCCCCAGCATTTT.